Listed below are T cell receptor beta chains from one sample, sequenced in a study of CD8 T cells in Susac syndrome. MiXCR, run by TCRdb on the immunoSEQ multiplex PCR reads, gives a single entry per CDR3 protein. The repertoire consists of under 85,000 distinct CDR3 sequences, with 94% occurring once and the leading ten covering around 0.61%. Sample: CD8+ T cells from PBMCs. These TCRs come from a human donor with multiple sclerosis. Both conserved end residues are part of each CDR3. Fields, in order: J gene, D gene, V gene, CDR3 protein. A D gene is named only where the DNA matches it firmly.

>TRBJ2-1|-|TRBV19
CASSIDNTGRFF
>TRBJ2-5|-|TRBV3-1
CASSQDLEGETQYF
>TRBJ2-5|TRBD1|TRBV5-1
CASSLMGQPQETQYF
>TRBJ2-5|-|TRBV15
CATSTRTAETQYF
>TRBJ2-5|-|TRBV15
CATSRVDRPQETQYF
>TRBJ2-2|-|TRBV24-1
CATRATGELFF
>TRBJ2-5|TRBD1|TRBV29-1
CSVEDPQGARQETQYF
>TRBJ2-1|TRBD2|TRBV20-1
CSARTSGGRSSYNEQFF
>TRBJ2-1|-|TRBV20-1
CSAYPGLTPYNEQFF
>TRBJ2-3|TRBD2|TRBV29-1
CSVEGDYRQSTDTQYF
>TRBJ2-1|-|TRBV12-3/TRBV12-4
CASSFPGNEQFF
>TRBJ2-3|TRBD2|TRBV27
CASSLLGGVTTDTQYF
>TRBJ2-1|-|TRBV29-1
CSVDGQGYLNEQFF
>TRBJ2-7|-|TRBV12-3/TRBV12-4
CASSLSPSYEQYF
>TRBJ1-2|-|TRBV25-1
CASSEYRTNYGYTF
>TRBJ1-1|-|TRBV23-1
CASSHGAMNTEAFF
>TRBJ2-3|-|TRBV6-4
CASSARDRASDTQYF
>TRBJ2-5|TRBD1|TRBV12-3/TRBV12-4
CASSAGQGASQETQYF
>TRBJ2-1|TRBD1|TRBV7-6
CASSPGTGTLRYEQFF
>TRBJ2-7|-|TRBV20-1
CSVTSAGTRPTYEQYF
>TRBJ2-3|-|TRBV29-1
CSVTNGTQYF
>TRBJ2-1|-|TRBV5-6
CASSSKPVPYNEQFF
>TRBJ1-2|TRBD1|TRBV29-1
CSVVLLQGSQRTGGGGYTF
>TRBJ2-5|-|TRBV12-3/TRBV12-4
CASSLATIETQYF
>TRBJ2-2|-|TRBV7-9
CASSDPVDGATGELFF
>TRBJ2-7|TRBD1|TRBV9
CASSVGGQAYEQYF
>TRBJ2-3|TRBD1|TRBV5-6
CASSPPAGQGTDTQYF
>TRBJ2-6|-|TRBV12-3/TRBV12-4
CASSPWTVSGANVLTF
>TRBJ1-1|-|TRBV27
CASSVTGTEAFF
>TRBJ2-5|-|TRBV12-3/TRBV12-4
CASTTGETQYF
>TRBJ2-7|TRBD2|TRBV28
CASDGGGSSYEQYF
>TRBJ1-5|TRBD1|TRBV27
CASSPGTGMGDSNQPQHF
>TRBJ1-1|-|TRBV27
CASSLSWGPMNTEAFF
>TRBJ2-3|TRBD1|TRBV5-4
CASSQDRADTQYF
>TRBJ2-4|-|TRBV2
CASSGRWDQYF
>TRBJ1-2|TRBD1|TRBV20-1
CSASLPRDRYYGYTF
>TRBJ2-3|-|TRBV2
CASSDSYF
>TRBJ2-1|-|TRBV4-3
CASSQVGGQGLYNEQFF
>TRBJ1-2|TRBD1|TRBV27
CASSLLGQGVGYTF
>TRBJ1-1|-|TRBV6-5
CASSYSVGGRGNTEAFF
>TRBJ2-2|-|TRBV28
CASSLLGETGELFF
>TRBJ2-1|-|TRBV27
CASSFPEQFF
>TRBJ1-5|-|TRBV12-3/TRBV12-4
CASSFEPQPQHF
>TRBJ2-5|TRBD1|TRBV30
CAWSGTGGPETQYF
>TRBJ2-5|-|TRBV4-3
CASSQARSPTAQYF
>TRBJ2-5|TRBD2|TRBV3-1
CASSQVEGRVRETQYF
>TRBJ2-1|TRBD2|TRBV2
CASTALAGHGSYNEQFF
>TRBJ2-7|TRBD2|TRBV29-1
CSVVPPGGYEQYF
>TRBJ1-1|TRBD1|TRBV12-3/TRBV12-4
CASSSRGDGYTEAFF
>TRBJ2-7|-|TRBV5-6
CASSHSYEQYF
>TRBJ2-7|-|TRBV30
CAWRGLGYEQYF
>TRBJ1-2|-|TRBV27
CASSLWGQGGDYGYTF
>TRBJ1-4|-|TRBV20-1
CSARGRGMLDEKLFF
>TRBJ2-3|-|TRBV6-1
CASSQLPHLDSADTQYF
>TRBJ2-7|-|TRBV6-2/TRBV6-3
CASSYLDGYEQYF
>TRBJ1-2|-|TRBV11-2
CASSLERADYGYTF
>TRBJ2-3|TRBD2|TRBV5-6
CASSLAGISTDTQYF
>TRBJ2-1|TRBD2|TRBV7-9
CASSWSGSANEQFF
>TRBJ2-7|TRBD1|TRBV6-5
CASSMGQGSYEQYF